Listed below are T cell receptor beta chains from one sample, sequenced in a study of shared clonotypes between healthy human individuals. Clones were sequenced by immunoSEQ multiplex PCR, and TCRdb holds only the in-frame ones, with some missing. The sample yields about 1 million clones, approximately 68% seen once. The sample was memory CD4+ T cells sorted from blood. These receptors were taken from a man aged 18 to 30 in good health. Both conserved end residues are part of each CDR3. D genes are given only for firm matches. Not all rows give a size; the values are once, few, many and, for expanded clones, a class.

j_gene | abundance | d_gene | v_gene | CDR3aa | CDR3nt
TRBJ1-6 | . | TRBD1 | TRBV11-2 | CASSLTTGQGYSPLHF | TGTGCCAGCAGCTTAACTACTGGACAGGGATATTCACCCCTCCACTTT
TRBJ2-3 | . | . | TRBV18 | CASSPDRSIDTQYF | TGTGCCAGCTCACCTGACAGGTCCATAGATACGCAGTATTTT
TRBJ2-1 | . | TRBD2 | TRBV10-3 | CAISGLAASGEQFF | TGTGCCATCAGTGGTCTAGCGGCCTCCGGTGAGCAGTTCTTC
TRBJ2-7 | . | . | TRBV18 | CASSGPAGYEQYF | TGTGCCAGCTCCGGCCCGGCGGGCTACGAGCAGTACTTC
TRBJ1-3 | . | . | TRBV6-6 | CASSTVGGNRNTIYF | TGTGCCAGCAGTACGGTAGGGGGTAACCGAAACACCATATATTTT
TRBJ2-3 | . | TRBD1 | TRBV28 | CASSLTPGQGPPDTQYF | TGTGCCAGCAGCCTCACACCGGGACAGGGGCCTCCCGATACGCAGTATTTT
TRBJ2-1 | . | . | TRBV12-5 | CASRGFLGNEQFF | TGTGCTAGTCGAGGGTTCCTGGGCAATGAGCAGTTCTTC
TRBJ1-6 | . | . | TRBV18 | CASSPPRTQNSPLHF | TGTGCCAGCTCACCACCGAGGACACAAAATTCACCCCTCCACTTT
TRBJ2-7 | . | TRBD1 | TRBV10-3 | CAISRTGGDHEQYF | TGTGCCATCAGCCGGACAGGGGGTGACCACGAGCAGTACTTC
TRBJ2-7 | . | . | TRBV28 | CASSFSGAGEQYF | TGTGCCAGCAGTTTTTCCGGGGCTGGCGAGCAGTACTTC
TRBJ2-3 | few | TRBD1 | TRBV5-1 | CASTRDRSTDTQYF | TGCGCCAGCACAAGGGACAGGAGCACAGATACGCAGTATTTT
TRBJ2-4 | few | TRBD2 | TRBV10-3 | CAIRGTTEAKNIQYF | TGTGCCATCAGGGGGACTACCGAAGCCAAAAACATTCAGTACTTC
TRBJ2-7 | . | . | TRBV4-1 | CASSQRDGRLEQYF | TGCGCCAGCAGCCAACGGGACGGCCGCCTCGAGCAGTACTTC
TRBJ2-6 | . | . | TRBV7-2 | CASSLAGGSGANVLTF | TGTGCCAGCAGCTTAGCGGGTGGCTCTGGGGCCAACGTCCTGACTTTC
TRBJ2-1 | . | . | TRBV5-4 | CASSPDRGSYNEQFF | TGTGCCAGCAGCCCCGACCGAGGCTCCTACAATGAGCAGTTCTTC
TRBJ2-1 | . | . | TRBV6-1 | CASSVRAEGEQFF | TGTGCCAGCAGTGTACGGGCCGAGGGAGAGCAGTTCTTC
TRBJ2-7 | . | . | TRBV9 | CASSVSPTSYEQYF | TGTGCCAGCAGCGTTTCCCCGACCTCCTACGAGCAGTACTTC
TRBJ2-7 | . | . | TRBV7-9 | CASSLAGEETYEQYF | TGTGCCAGCAGCTTAGCGGGGGAGGAAACCTACGAGCAGTACTTC
TRBJ1-2 | . | . | TRBV6-5 | CATYVQDFYGYTF | TGTGCCACCTACGTCCAGGATTTCTATGGCTACACCTTC
TRBJ2-3 | few | TRBD1 | TRBV7-3 | CASSRDRATDTQYF | TGTGCCAGCAGCCGGGACAGGGCCACAGATACGCAGTATTTT
TRBJ2-7 | . | . | TRBV11-2 | CASSPAPYEQYF | TGTGCCAGCAGCCCGGCCCCCTACGAGCAGTACTTC
TRBJ2-2 | once | . | TRBV7-3 | CASSSGRNTGELFF | TGTGCCAGCAGCTCAGGGAGGAACACCGGGGAGCTGTTTTTT
TRBJ1-5 | . | TRBD1 | TRBV28 | CASSPLGDRGGNQPQHF | TGTGCCAGCAGTCCTCTCGGGGACAGGGGGGGAAATCAGCCCCAGCATTTT
TRBJ2-2 | . | TRBD1 | TRBV19 | CASSIDYRGTGELFF | TGTGCCAGTAGTATAGATTACAGGGGCACCGGGGAGCTGTTTTTT